Presented here are 20 T cell receptor beta chains from one specimen sequenced in a study of breast tumors, draining lymph nodes, adjacent tissues. In TCRdb, the multiplex PCR reads were re-called with MiXCR into one record per CDR3 protein. The sample lists approximately 11,000 distinct CDR3 sequences, approximately 55% occurring once. Sequences were obtained from breast tumor tissue. Receptors originate from a female donor with breast cancer. Some clones in this sample may be carry-over from other donors' samples.

This clonotype was detected a few times. The V and J genes are TRBV15 and TRBJ2-2; tentatively, D is TRBD1 (6 bases). Germline V gives CDR1 LNHNV, CDR2 YYDKDF (reference sequence). The germline V and J ends were trimmed by 5 bases and 2 bases, with 18 bases remaining between them. CDR3 size: 17 residues. The CDR3 nucleotides are TGTGCCACCAGCGGAAACAGGGATGGACTCAACACCGGGGAGCTGTTTTTT. This encodes CATSGNRDGLNTGELFF.

This clonotype was observed many times. The chain links TRBV7-2 to TRBJ2-3, with unresolved D. The CDR3 is made up of 11 amino acids. Germline CDR1 and CDR2: SGHTA and FQGNSA. V gave up 3 bases and J gave up 5 bases, with 3 bases separating them. CDR3 sequence reads: CASSFRDTQYF. The CDR3 nucleotides read TGTGCCAGCAGCTTCCGAGATACGCAGTATTTT.

This clonotype is deemed medium-sized. The chain couples TRBV7-2 to TRBJ2-1; 9 bases map to TRBD1. There are 14 residues in the CDR3. Germline CDR1 SGHTA, CDR2 FQGNSA. J lost 10 bases, V lost 4 bases, and 8 bases had no gene match. The CDR3 loop is CASSSRDRAGEQFF. The CDR3 coding sequence is TGTGCCAGCAGCTCCCGGGACAGGGCCGGAGAGCAGTTCTTC. Full variable domain (remainder filled in from reference TRBV7-2 and TRBJ2-1): GAGVSQSPSNKVTEKGKDVELRCDPISGHTALYWYRQSLGQGLEFLIYFQGNSAPDKSGLPSDRFSAERTGGSVSTLTIQRTQQEDSAVYLCASSSRDRAGEQFFGPGTRLTVL.

CDR3 nucleotide sequence: TGTGCCAGCAGCTCTCAGGAAATTAGCTATGGCTACACCTTC. Its translation is CASSSQEISYGYTF. The V call is TRBV11-2, the J call TRBJ1-2; no firm D call. CDR1 and CDR2 from the germline V gene are SGHAT and FQNNGV. The CDR3 contains 14 residues. Trimming took 4 bases from V and 4 from J, leaving 13 bases between them.

The rearrangement joins TRBV5-1 to TRBJ2-1; TRBD2 matches 7 bases. This CDR3 region has 13 residues. CDR1 is SGHRS and CDR2 is YFSETQ in the germline V gene. V lost 4 bases, J lost 8 bases, and 6 bases stayed unmatched. CDR3 sequence (DNA): TGCGCCAGCAGCCGCGGGAGTGGCTATGAGCAGTTCTTC. Its protein is CASSRGSGYEQFF.

The chain has TRBV7-9 and TRBJ2-1; D gene ambiguous. This CDR3 spans 11 amino acids. Per the germline V gene, CDR1 is SEHNR and CDR2 is FQNEAQ (reference sequence). Trimming removed 8 bases at V and 8 bases at J, with 10 bases between. CDR3 bases: TGTGCCAGCGTCGGAGCATATGAGCAGTTCTTC. This gives the protein CASVGAYEQFF.

This clonotype was observed a handful of times. CDR3 nucleotides: TGTGCCAGCAGCCCAGAGCCGGAGGACGAGCAGTACTTC. Its protein product is CASSPEPEDEQYF. The chain links TRBV11-2 to TRBJ2-7; the D gene is possibly TRBD2 (5 bases). Germline values: CDR1 SGHAT, CDR2 FQNNGV. The CDR3 sequence is 13 residues long. Trimming pared 5 bases from V and 5 bases from J, leaving 13 bases between.

The chain combines TRBV7-8 with TRBJ2-1; no clear D. V dropped 1 base and J dropped 1 base, with 5 bases sitting between them. CDR3 length equals 14 residues. In germline, CDR1 is SGHVS, CDR2 FQNEAQ. The CDR3 reads CASSLDLSYNEQFF. Written as DNA, the CDR3 is TGTGCCAGCAGCTTAGACTTATCCTACAATGAGCAGTTCTTC.

The V and J genes are TRBV7-9 and TRBJ2-2; TRBD2 matches at 7 bases. The germline gives CDR1 SEHNR, CDR2 FQNEAQ (reference sequence). CDR3 size: 15 residues. V shed 1 base, J shed 5 bases, and the junction held 4 bases outside the gene matches. This CDR3 is CASSLVQRGTGELFF. CDR3 sequence (DNA): TGTGCCAGCAGCTTAGTTCAGCGGGGTACCGGGGAGCTGTTTTTT.

This chain joins TRBV5-1 and TRBJ2-1; D gene unclear. Germline CDR1 SGHRS, CDR2 YFSETQ. This CDR3 has 13 residues. V lost 0 bases and J lost 8, with 9 bases in between. CDR3 nucleotide sequence: TGCGCCAGCAGCTTGGTGGGCGAGTATGAGCAGTTCTTC. Translated, it gives CASSLVGEYEQFF.

The CDR3 loop is CASSIAIREAYEQYF. CDR3 sequence (DNA): TGTGCCAGTAGTATAGCCATAAGGGAGGCCTACGAGCAGTACTTC. This rearrangement joins TRBV19 to TRBJ2-7, with D possibly TRBD2 on 6 matching bases. The CDR3 totals 15 residues. Deletions cut 1 base from V and 2 bases from J, with 12 bases between. Looked up from germline, CDR1 is LNHDA and CDR2 is SQIVND (reference sequence).

The V and J genes are TRBV5-1 and TRBJ2-7; the D gene is possibly TRBD2 (5 bases). The CDR3 is 14 residues long. Germline V CDR1 and CDR2: SGHRS, YFSETQ. V was pared by 0 bases and J by 1 base, with 8 bases between. The CDR3 DNA follows: TGCGCCAGCAGCTTGGACGGGAATTCCTACGAGCAGTACTTC. Translated: CASSLDGNSYEQYF.

CDR3 residues: CASSLRQGGEKLFF. The CDR3, as DNA: TGTGCCAGCAGTTTAAGGCAGGGTGGGGAAAAACTGTTTTTT. This chain joins TRBV12-3 or TRBV12-4 and TRBJ1-4; D perhaps matches TRBD1 (5 bases). CDR3 length equals 14 residues. V lost 2 bases, J lost 8 bases, and 12 bases lay in between.

This sequence joins TRBV15 and TRBJ1-2; TRBD1 might be the D (5 bases). V lost 5 bases to trimming and J lost 1 base, with 11 bases between them. In germline, CDR1 is LNHNV, CDR2 YYDKDF (reference sequence). The CDR3 runs 14 residues. The chain's CDR3 is CATSDGGGNYGYTF. In nucleotides, the CDR3 is TGTGCCACCAGCGACGGGGGAGGTAACTATGGCTACACCTTC.

The V gene is TRBV20-1, the J gene TRBJ2-4; no definite D call. The CDR3 consists of 13 residues. The germline V gene encodes CDR1 DFQATT and CDR2 SNEGSKA (reference sequence). V lost 6 bases and J lost 0, with 9 bases in between. The CDR3 DNA follows: TGCAGTGCCGAGGATGTAGCCAAAAACATTCAGTACTTC. Its translation is CSAEDVAKNIQYF.

Note on this clonotype: This CDR3 is missing its conserved last phenylalanine or tryptophan, likely due to a read error. The DNA is omitted, as the CDR3 cannot be located on it reliably, and the CDR3 follows TCRdb's listing. The chain is built from TRBV13 and TRBJ2-6; the D call TRBD2 from the table was never checked on the DNA. Germline CDR1 is PRHDT and CDR2 is FYEKMQ (reference sequence). The CDR3 region is 8 residues in length, termini included. The CDR3 region is CASSLTTQ.

On this clonotype itself: The junction departs from the called germline gene at one end, perhaps through a read error. The chain links TRBV12-3 or TRBV12-4 to TRBJ2-1; D is ambiguous. The CDR3 is made up of 13 amino acids. CDR3 bases: TGCGCCAGCAGGTTGGAGCTCTACAGTGAGCAGTTCTTC. This gives the protein CASRLELYSEQFF.

V is TRBV7-9 and J is TRBJ1-5; possibly TRBD1 or TRBD2 for D (5 bases each). The DNA end is more similar to TRBJ2-3, so the J call may be wrong. The CDR3 runs 13 residues. The germline gives CDR1 SEHNR, CDR2 FQNEAQ (reference sequence). CDR3 sequence (DNA): TGTGCCAGCAGCCACGAGGGGTATGAGACGCAGTATTTT. Translation: CASSHEGYETQYF.

This clonotype is labeled as medium-sized. The gene calls are TRBV6-6 and TRBJ2-1; 8 bases line up with TRBD2. J was trimmed by 3 bases and V by 7 bases; bases with no gene match: 5. CDR3 length: 14 residues. In germline, CDR1 is MNHNY, CDR2 SVGAGI (reference sequence). The CDR3 reads CASTPGGYYNEQFF. Here the CDR3 DNA reads TGTGCCAGCACACCGGGGGGGTACTACAATGAGCAGTTCTTC.

As concerns this clonotype: The missing conserved phenylalanine or tryptophan at the end of this CDR3 makes a read error likely. The DNA is omitted, as the CDR3 cannot be located on it reliably, and the CDR3 follows TCRdb's listing. This chain uses TRBV2 with TRBJ2-1; the D call of TRBD2 is as the table states it, not checked on the DNA. The CDR3 spans 14 amino acids, including both terminal residues. Per germline, CDR1 SNHLY and CDR2 FYNNEI. The CDR3 loop is CASRRQRGYKEQVL.